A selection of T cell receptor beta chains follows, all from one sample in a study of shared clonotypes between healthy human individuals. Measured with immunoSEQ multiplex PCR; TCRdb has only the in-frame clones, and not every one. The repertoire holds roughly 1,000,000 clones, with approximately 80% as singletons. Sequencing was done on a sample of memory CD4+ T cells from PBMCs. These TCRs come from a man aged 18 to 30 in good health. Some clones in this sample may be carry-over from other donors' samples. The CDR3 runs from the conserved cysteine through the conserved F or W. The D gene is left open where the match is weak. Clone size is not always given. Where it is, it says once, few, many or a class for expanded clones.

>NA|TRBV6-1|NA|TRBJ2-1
CAIHSLRGGRSEQFF
TGTGCCATCCATTCATTAAGAGGGGGAAGGAGTGAGCAGTTCTTC
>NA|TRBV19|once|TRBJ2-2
CASLSGTRNTGELFF
TGTGCCAGTCTCTCCGGGACAAGGAACACCGGGGAGCTGTTTTTT
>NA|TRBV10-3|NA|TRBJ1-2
CAITTGPEGYTF
TGTGCCATCACCACGGGTCCTGAGGGCTACACCTTC
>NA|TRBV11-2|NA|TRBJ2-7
CASSLVGHPYF
TGTGCCAGCAGCTTGGTGGGGCACCCGTACTTC
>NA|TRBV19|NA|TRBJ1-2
CASSYYFQQSGYTF
TGTGCCAGTAGTTATTATTTCCAGCAATCGGGCTACACCTTC
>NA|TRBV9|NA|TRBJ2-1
CASSIRPEASYNEQFF
TGTGCCAGCAGCATCCGACCCGAAGCTTCCTACAATGAGCAGTTCTTC
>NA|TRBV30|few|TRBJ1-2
CAWSRVPVVGDYTF
TGTGCCTGGAGCCGGGTTCCCGTAGTGGGGGACTACACCTTC
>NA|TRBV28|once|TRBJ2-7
CASSETTGLYEQYF
TGTGCCAGCAGTGAGACGACAGGACTGTACGAGCAGTACTTC
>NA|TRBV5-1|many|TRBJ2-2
CASSPTGSWSNTGELFF
TGCGCCAGCAGTCCGACGGGGAGTTGGTCGAACACCGGGGAGCTGTTTTTT
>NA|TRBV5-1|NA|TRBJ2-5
CASSSEGHETQYF
TGCGCCAGCAGCTCGGAGGGGCATGAGACCCAGTACTTC
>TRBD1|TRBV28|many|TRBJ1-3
CASSLRGWTGRNTIYF
TGTGCCAGCAGTTTAAGGGGATGGACAGGCCGAAACACCATATATTTT
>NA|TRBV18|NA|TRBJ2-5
CASSPQLQGAETQYF
TGTGCCAGCTCACCACAGCTACAGGGTGCGGAGACCCAGTACTTC
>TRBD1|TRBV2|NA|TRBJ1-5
CASSRPGQGGNQPQHF
TGTGCCAGCAGCCGCCCGGGACAGGGAGGCAATCAGCCCCAGCATTTT
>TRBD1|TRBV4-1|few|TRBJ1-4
CASSQGTGNNEKLFF
TGCGCCAGCAGCCAAGGGACAGGGAACAATGAAAAACTGTTTTTT
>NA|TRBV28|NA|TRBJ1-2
CASSLNLVRGYTF
TGTGCCAGCAGCCTGAACTTGGTTCGCGGCTACACCTTC
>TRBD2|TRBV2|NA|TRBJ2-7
CASSDVTSGSYEQYF
TGTGCCAGCAGTGACGTCACTAGCGGCTCCTACGAGCAGTACTTC
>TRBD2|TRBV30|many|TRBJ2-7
CAWSKKAGVGEQYF
TGTGCCTGGAGTAAAAAAGCGGGAGTGGGCGAGCAGTACTTC
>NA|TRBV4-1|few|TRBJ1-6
CASRDQGIASNSPLHF
TGCGCCAGCAGGGATCAGGGGATTGCTTCGAATTCACCCCTCCACTTT
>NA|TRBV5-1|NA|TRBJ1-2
CASSLARGAVYGYTF
TGCGCCAGCAGCTTGGCCCGGGGGGCGGTATATGGCTACACCTTC
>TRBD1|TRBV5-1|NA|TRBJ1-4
CASSFAGTANEKLFF
TGCGCCAGCAGTTTCGCCGGGACAGCTAATGAAAAACTGTTTTTT
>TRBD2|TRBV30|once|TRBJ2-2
CAWSPRAGGRRGTGELFF
TGTGCCTGGAGTCCAAGGGCGGGAGGGCGTAGGGGCACCGGGGAGCTGTTTTTT
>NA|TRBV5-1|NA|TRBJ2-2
CASNADSANTGELFF
TGCGCCAGCAACGCGGACAGCGCAAACACCGGGGAGCTGTTTTTT
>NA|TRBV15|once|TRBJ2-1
CATSKDTAYNEQFF
TGTGCCACCAGCAAAGACACGGCCTACAATGAGCAGTTCTTC
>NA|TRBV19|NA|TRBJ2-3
CASSIGLATDTQYF
TGTGCCAGTAGTATCGGCCTCGCGACAGATACGCAGTATTTT
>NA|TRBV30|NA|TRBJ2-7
CAWSVRRDDSYEQYF
TGTGCCTGGAGTGTAAGACGGGACGACTCCTACGAGCAGTACTTC
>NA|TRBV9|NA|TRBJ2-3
CASSVAGSTDTQYF
TGTGCCAGCAGCGTAGCTGGGTCCACAGATACGCAGTATTTT
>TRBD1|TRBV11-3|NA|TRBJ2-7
CASSPRQGATYEQYF
TGTGCCAGCAGCCCGAGACAGGGGGCTACGTACGAGCAGTACTTC
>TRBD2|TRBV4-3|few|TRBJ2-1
CASSQVTAGGRQFF
TGCGCCAGCAGCCAAGTTACAGCGGGAGGGCGGCAGTTCTTC
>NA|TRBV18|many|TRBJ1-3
CASSPGRGAGNTIYF
TGTGCCAGCTCCCCGGGACGGGGGGCTGGAAACACCATATATTTT
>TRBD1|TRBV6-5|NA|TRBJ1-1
CASRAQGDYTEAFF
TGTGCCAGCAGGGCCCAGGGGGACTACACTGAAGCTTTCTTT
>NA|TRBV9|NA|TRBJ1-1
CASSVEPRDTEAFF
TGTGCCAGCAGCGTAGAACCCAGGGACACTGAAGCTTTCTTT
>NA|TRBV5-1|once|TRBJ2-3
CASSLGASTDTQYF
TGCGCCAGCAGCTTGGGAGCGTCCACAGATACGCAGTATTTT
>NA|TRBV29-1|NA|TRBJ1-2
CSGSNNYGYTF
TGTTCGGGCAGCAATAACTATGGCTACACCTTC
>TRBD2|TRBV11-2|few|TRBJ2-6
CASSPRVAGYSGANVLTF
TGTGCCAGCAGCCCCCGGGTAGCGGGATACTCTGGGGCCAACGTCCTGACTTTC
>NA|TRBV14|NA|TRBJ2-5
CASSPLRGPVQTQYF
TGTGCCAGCAGCCCTCTCAGGGGACCGGTTCAGACCCAGTACTTC
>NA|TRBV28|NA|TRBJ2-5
CASSLNMETQYF
TGTGCCAGCAGTTTAAACATGGAGACCCAGTACTTC
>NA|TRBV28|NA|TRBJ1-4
CASRLQVLNEKLFF
TGTGCCAGCAGGCTGCAGGTACTCAATGAAAAACTGTTTTTT
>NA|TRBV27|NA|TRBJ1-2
CASSLKGIDGYTF
TGTGCCAGCAGTTTAAAAGGGATCGACGGCTACACCTTC
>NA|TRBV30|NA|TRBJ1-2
CAWSVRGGYGYTF
TGTGCCTGGAGTGTCCGGGGGGGCTATGGCTACACCTTC
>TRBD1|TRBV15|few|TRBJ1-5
CATSRGGTGEQPQHF
TGTGCCACCAGCAGAGGCGGGACAGGGGAGCAGCCCCAGCATTTT
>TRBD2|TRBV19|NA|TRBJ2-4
CASSLYGGDSKNIQYF
TGTGCCAGTAGTCTTTACGGGGGGGATTCCAAAAACATTCAGTACTTC
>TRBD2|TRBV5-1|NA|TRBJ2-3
CASSLWASGSTDTQYF
TGCGCCAGCAGCTTGTGGGCTAGCGGTAGCACAGATACGCAGTATTTT
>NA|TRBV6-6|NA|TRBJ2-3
CASSFSPDTQYF
TGTGCCAGCAGCTTTAGCCCAGATACGCAGTATTTT
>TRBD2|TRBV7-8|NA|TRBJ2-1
CASSLRPGLEANEQFF
TGTGCCAGCAGCTTGAGGCCGGGACTAGAGGCCAATGAGCAGTTCTTC
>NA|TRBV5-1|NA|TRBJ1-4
CASSNGAANEKLFF
TGCGCCAGCAGCAACGGGGCGGCTAATGAAAAACTGTTTTTT
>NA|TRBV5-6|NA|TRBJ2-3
CASAVWSVGTQYF
TGTGCGAGCGCGGTATGGTCAGTCGGTACGCAGTATTTT